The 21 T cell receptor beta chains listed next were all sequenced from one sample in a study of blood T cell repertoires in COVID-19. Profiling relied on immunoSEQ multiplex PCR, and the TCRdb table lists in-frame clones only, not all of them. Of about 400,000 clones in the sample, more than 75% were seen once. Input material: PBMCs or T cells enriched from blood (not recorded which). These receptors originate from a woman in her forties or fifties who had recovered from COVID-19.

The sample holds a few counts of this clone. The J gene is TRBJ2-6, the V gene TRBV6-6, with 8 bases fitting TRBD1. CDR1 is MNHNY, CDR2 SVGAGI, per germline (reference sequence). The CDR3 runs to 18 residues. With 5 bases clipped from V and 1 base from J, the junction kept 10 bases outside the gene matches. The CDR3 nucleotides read TGTGCCAGCAGTCAAACCGGACAGGGCTGGTCTGGGGCCAACGTCCTGACTTTC. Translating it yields CASSQTGQGWSGANVLTF.

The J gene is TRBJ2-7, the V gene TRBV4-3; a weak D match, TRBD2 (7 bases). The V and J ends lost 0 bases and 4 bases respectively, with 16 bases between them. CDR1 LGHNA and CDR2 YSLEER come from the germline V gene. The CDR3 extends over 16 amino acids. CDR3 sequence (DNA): TGCGCCAGCAGCCAAGATCCGCGGGGGCCCCTTTACGAGCAGTACTTC. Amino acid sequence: CASSQDPRGPLYEQYF.

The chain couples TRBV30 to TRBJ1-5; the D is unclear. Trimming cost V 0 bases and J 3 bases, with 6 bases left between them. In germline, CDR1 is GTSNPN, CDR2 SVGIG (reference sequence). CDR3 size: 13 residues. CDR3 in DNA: TGTGCCTGGAGTGTACAGCCCAATCAGCCCCAGCATTTT. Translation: CAWSVQPNQPQHF.

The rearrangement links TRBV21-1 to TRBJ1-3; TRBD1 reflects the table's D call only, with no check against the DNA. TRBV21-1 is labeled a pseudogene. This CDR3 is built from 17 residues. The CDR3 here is CASSKGQGSPSGNTIYF. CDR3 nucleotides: TGTGCCAGCAGCAAAGGACAGGGGTCACCCTCTGGAAACACCATATATTTT.

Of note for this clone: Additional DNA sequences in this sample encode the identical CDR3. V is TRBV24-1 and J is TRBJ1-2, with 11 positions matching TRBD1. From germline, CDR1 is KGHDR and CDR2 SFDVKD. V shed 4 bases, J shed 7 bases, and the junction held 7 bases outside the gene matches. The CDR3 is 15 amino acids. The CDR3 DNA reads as TGTGCCACCAGTGACACGGCCGGGACAGGGGGTGGCTACACCTTC. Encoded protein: CATSDTAGTGGGYTF.

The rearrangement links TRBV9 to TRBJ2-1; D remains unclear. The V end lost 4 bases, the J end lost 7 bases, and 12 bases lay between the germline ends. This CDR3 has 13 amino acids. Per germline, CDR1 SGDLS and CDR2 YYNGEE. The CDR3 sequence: CASSSLAVNEQFF. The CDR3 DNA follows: TGTGCCAGCAGCTCCCTGGCCGTGAATGAGCAGTTCTTC. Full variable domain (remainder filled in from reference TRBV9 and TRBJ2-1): DSGVTQTPKHLITATGQRVTLRCSPRSGDLSVYWYQQSLDQGLQFLIQYYNGEERAKGNILERFSAQQFPDLHSELNLSSLELGDSALYFCASSSLAVNEQFFGPGTRLTVL.

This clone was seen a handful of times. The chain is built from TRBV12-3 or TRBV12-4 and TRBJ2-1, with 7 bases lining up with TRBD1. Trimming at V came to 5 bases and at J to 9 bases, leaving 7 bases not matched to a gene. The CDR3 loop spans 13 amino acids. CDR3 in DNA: TGTGCCAGCAGTGCAAAGACAGGGCTTGAGCAGTTCTTC. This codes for CASSAKTGLEQFF.

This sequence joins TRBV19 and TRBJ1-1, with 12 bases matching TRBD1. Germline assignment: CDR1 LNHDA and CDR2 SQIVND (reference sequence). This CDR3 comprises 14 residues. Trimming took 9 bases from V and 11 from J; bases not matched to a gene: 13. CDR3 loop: CASTPGTGGTGAFF. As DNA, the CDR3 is TGTGCCAGCACCCCCGGGACAGGGGGCACTGGGGCTTTCTTT.

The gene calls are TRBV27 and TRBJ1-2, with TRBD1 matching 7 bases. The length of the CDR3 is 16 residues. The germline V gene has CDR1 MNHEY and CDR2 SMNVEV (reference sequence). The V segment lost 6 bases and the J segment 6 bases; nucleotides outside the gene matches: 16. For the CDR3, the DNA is TGTGCCAGCAGCCAGATAGGAGGGGGCCGGAGGGATGGCTACACCTTC. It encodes CASSQIGGGRRDGYTF.

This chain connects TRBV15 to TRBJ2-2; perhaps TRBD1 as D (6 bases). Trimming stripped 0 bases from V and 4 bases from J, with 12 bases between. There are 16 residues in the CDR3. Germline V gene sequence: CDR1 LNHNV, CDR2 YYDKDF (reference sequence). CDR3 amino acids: CATSRDNRVGTGELFF. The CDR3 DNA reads TGTGCCACCAGCAGAGATAACAGGGTGGGCACCGGGGAGCTGTTTTTT.

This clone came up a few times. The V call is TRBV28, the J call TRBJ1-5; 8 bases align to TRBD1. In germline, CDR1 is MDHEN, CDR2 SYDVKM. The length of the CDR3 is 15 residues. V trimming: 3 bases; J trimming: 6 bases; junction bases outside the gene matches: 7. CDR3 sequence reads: CASSLRQGAPQPQHF. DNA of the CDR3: TGTGCCAGCAGTTTGCGCCAGGGGGCTCCTCAGCCCCAGCATTTT.

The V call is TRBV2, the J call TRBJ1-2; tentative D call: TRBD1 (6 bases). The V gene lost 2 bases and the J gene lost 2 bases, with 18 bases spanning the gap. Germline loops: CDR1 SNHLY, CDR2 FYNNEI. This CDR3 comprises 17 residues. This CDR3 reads CASSEMSGAPLNYGYTF. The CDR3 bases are TGTGCCAGCAGTGAAATGTCAGGGGCGCCGCTGAACTATGGCTACACCTTC.

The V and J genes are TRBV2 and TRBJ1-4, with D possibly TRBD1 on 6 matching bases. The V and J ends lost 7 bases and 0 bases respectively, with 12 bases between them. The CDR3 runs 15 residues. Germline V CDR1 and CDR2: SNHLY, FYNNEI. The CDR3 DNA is TGTGCCAGCATGCGGTACAGGGCAACTAATGAAAAACTGTTTTTT. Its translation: CASMRYRATNEKLFF.

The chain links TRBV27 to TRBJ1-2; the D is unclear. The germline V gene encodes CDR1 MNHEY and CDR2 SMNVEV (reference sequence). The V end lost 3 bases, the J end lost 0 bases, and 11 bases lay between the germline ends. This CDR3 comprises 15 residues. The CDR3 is CASSLEVGANYGYTF. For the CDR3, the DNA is TGTGCCAGCAGTTTGGAGGTGGGAGCTAACTATGGCTACACCTTC.

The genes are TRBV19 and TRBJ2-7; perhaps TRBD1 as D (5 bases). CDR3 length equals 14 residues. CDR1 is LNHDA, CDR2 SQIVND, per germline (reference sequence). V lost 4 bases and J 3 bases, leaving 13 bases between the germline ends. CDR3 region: CASSTPGLSYEQYF. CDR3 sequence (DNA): TGTGCCAGTAGTACCCCAGGGTTGAGCTACGAGCAGTACTTC. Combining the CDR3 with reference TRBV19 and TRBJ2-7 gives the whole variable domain DGGITQSPKYLFRKEGQNVTLSCEQNLNHDAMYWYRQDPGQGLRLIYYSQIVNDFQKGDIAEGYSVSREKKESFPLTVTSAQKNPTAFYLCASSTPGLSYEQYFGPGTRLTVT.

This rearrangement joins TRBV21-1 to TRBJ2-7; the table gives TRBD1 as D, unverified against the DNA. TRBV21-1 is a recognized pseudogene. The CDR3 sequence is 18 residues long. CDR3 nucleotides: TGTGCCAGCAGCAAAGGGCGGAACGGGACAGATTTCTCCTACGAGCAGTACTTC. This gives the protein CASSKGRNGTDFSYEQYF.

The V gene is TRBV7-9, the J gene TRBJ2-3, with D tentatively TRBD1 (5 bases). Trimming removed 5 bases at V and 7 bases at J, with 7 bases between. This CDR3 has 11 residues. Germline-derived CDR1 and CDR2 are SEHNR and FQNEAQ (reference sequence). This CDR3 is CASSPGNTQYF. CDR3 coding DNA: TGTGCCAGCAGCCCAGGGAATACGCAGTATTTT.

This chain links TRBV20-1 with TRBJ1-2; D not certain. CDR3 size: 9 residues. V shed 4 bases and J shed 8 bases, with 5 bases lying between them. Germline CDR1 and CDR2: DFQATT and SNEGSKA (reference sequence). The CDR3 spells CSANLGYTF. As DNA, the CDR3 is TGCAGTGCTAATCTCGGCTACACCTTC.

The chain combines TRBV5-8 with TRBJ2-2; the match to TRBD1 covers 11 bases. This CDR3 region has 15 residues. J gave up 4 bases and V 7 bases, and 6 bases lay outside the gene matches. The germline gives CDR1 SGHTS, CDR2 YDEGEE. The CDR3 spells CASEPGQGVTGELFF. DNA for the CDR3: TGTGCCAGCGAGCCGGGACAGGGGGTCACCGGGGAGCTGTTTTTT.

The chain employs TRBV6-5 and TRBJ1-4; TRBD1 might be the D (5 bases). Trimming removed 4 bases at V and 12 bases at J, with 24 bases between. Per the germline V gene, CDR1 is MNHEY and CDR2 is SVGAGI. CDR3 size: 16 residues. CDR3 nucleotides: TGTGCCAGCAGTTTTGACAGAGCCTCTGAGATACGCGAACTGTTTTTT. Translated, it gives CASSFDRASEIRELFF.

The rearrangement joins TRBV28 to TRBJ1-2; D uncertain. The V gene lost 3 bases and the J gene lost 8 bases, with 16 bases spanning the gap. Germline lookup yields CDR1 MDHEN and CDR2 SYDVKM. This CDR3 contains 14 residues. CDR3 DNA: TGTGCCAGCAGTTTGGGCCGAGGGCGGTTGGGCTACACCTTC. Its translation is CASSLGRGRLGYTF.